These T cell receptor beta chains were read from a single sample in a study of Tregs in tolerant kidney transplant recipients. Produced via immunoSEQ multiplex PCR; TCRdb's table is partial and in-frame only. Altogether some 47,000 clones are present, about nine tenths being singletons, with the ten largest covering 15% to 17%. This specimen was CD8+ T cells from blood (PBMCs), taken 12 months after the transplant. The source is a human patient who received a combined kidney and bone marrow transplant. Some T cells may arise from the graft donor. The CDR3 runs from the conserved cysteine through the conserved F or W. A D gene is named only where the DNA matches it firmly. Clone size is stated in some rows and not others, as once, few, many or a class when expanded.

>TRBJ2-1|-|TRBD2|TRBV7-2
TGTGCCAGCAGCTGGGCTGCCGGGACTAGTTTTTACAATGAGCAGTTCTTC
CASSWAAGTSFYNEQFF
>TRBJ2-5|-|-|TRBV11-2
TGTGCCAGCAGCTTACTCCAAGAGACCCAGTACTTC
CASSLLQETQYF
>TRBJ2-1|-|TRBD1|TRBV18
TGTGCCAGCTCAGAGACAGGGGGTGGTAATGAGCAGTTCTTC
CASSETGGGNEQFF
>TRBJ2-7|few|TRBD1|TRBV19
TGTGCCAGTAGTATAGCTCCAGGGGGCTACGAGCAGTACTTC
CASSIAPGGYEQYF
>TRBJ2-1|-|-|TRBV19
TGTGCCAGTAGTCCCAGCAGGGTTAATGAGCAGTTCTTC
CASSPSRVNEQFF
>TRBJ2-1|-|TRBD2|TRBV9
TGTGCCAGCGCATACCTCGGGGGGAACAATGAGCAGTTCTTC
CASAYLGGNNEQFF
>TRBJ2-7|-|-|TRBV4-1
TGCGCCAGCAGCCAAGATCCCCCCGACGAGCAGTACTTC
CASSQDPPDEQYF
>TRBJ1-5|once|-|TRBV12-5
TGTGCTAGTGGTTTCGGAGTTGATCAGCCCCAGCATTTT
CASGFGVDQPQHF
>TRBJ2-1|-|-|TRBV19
TGTGCCAGTAGTCTACGTAGCGCTTACAATGAGCAGTTCTTC
CASSLRSAYNEQFF
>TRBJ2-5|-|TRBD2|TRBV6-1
TGTGCCAGCAGCGGACTAGCATCGGGCCAAGAGACCCAGTACTTC
CASSGLASGQETQYF
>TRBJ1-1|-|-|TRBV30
TGTGCCTGGACCCCAGGGGTAGGGAACACTGAAGCTTTCTTT
CAWTPGVGNTEAFF
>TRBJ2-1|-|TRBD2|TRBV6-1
TGTGCCAGCAGTCCTCTAGCGGGAGGCGACAATGAGCAGTTCTTC
CASSPLAGGDNEQFF
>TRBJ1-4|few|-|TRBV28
TGTGCCAGCAGCCGCAGGGTTTGGAATGAAAAACTGTTTTTT
CASSRRVWNEKLFF
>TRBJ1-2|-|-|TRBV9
TGTGCCAGCAGCGTAGAGATCGGGGGGGGTGGCGCTGGCTACACCTTC
CASSVEIGGGGAGYTF
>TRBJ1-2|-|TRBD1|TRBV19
TGTGCCAGTAGTCTGGGACAGGGGGCTTGGTATGGCTACACCTTC
CASSLGQGAWYGYTF
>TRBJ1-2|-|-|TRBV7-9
TGTGCCAGCAGCCCTATAGAGGCCTCCTATGGCTACACCTTC
CASSPIEASYGYTF
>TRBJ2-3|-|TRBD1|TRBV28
TGTGCCACAGGGGGCTCTGAAGATACGCAGTATTTT
CATGGSEDTQYF
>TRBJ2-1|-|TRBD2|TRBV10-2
TGCGCCAGCAGTCCGACTAGCGGGAGAGGGGTGTATGAGCAGTTCTTC
CASSPTSGRGVYEQFF
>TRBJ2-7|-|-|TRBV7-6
TGTGCCAGCAGCACAGCTCTGGACTTCTCCTACGAGCAGTACTTC
CASSTALDFSYEQYF
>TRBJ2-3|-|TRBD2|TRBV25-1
TGTGCCAGCAGTGATACGTGGCTAGCGGGAACCATCACAGATACGCAGTATTTT
CASSDTWLAGTITDTQYF
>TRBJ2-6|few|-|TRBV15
TGTGCCACCAGCATGACAGCCACCTCTGGGGCCAACGTCCTGACTTTC
CATSMTATSGANVLTF
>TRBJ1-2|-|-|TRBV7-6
TGTGCCAGCAGCTTAGCGGCCGGGGGGAACTATGGCTACACCTTC
CASSLAAGGNYGYTF
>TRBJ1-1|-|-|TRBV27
TGTGCCAGCAGTAGCGCCGACCCGAACACTGAAGCTTTCTTT
CASSSADPNTEAFF
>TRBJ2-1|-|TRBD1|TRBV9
TGTGCCAGCAGCGAACAGGGGTTCCCCTACAATGAGCAGTTCTTC
CASSEQGFPYNEQFF
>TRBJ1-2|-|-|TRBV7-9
TGTGCCAGCACCCCAGGCCCTTATGGCTACACCTTC
CASTPGPYGYTF
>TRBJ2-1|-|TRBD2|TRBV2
TGTGCCAGCAGTGAAACCGGGGGGAACTACAATGAGCAGTTCTTC
CASSETGGNYNEQFF
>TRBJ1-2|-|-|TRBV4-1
TGCGCCAGCAGCCTCAGACAACTTTCGTATGGCTACACCTTC
CASSLRQLSYGYTF
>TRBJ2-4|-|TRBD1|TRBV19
TGTGCCAGTAGCAGGGGACAGTTAGCCAAAAACATTCAGTACTTC
CASSRGQLAKNIQYF